Below are 25 T cell receptor beta chains sequenced from a single sample in a study of vaccination effects on CD4 cells after COVID-19. Antigens for these TCRs are unknown. The ViraFEST assay expanded antigen-specific CD4+ T cells with viral peptide pools before sequencing. Upon completion of 10 to 11 days in culture, CD4+ T cells were isolated. Each participant was given two doses of one vaccine (BNT162b2 or mRNA-1273). Clones were sequenced by immunoSEQ multiplex PCR, and TCRdb holds only the in-frame ones, with some missing. The repertoire holds approximately 70,000 clones, with roughly 80% as singletons. The sample in question was CD4+ T cells from PBMCs cultured with HCoV-OC43 spike peptides, obtained after COVID-19 vaccination. Stated subset: HCoV-OC43 spike overlapping peptide pool stimulation. The receptors shown here come from a human donor who received a COVID-19 vaccine.

The V call is TRBV6-2 or TRBV6-3, the J call TRBJ1-2, with TRBD1 matching over 7 bases. Trimming cost V 2 bases and J 0 bases; bases outside gene matches: 3. Germline CDR1 MNHEY, CDR2 SVGEGT. The CDR3 covers 15 residues. In nucleotides, the CDR3 is TGTGCCAGCAGTTACCGGGACAGAGCTAACTATGGCTACACCTTC. Translated, it gives CASSYRDRANYGYTF.

This clone was found once. The rearrangement links TRBV11-3 to TRBJ2-2; D remains unclear. Germline values: CDR1 SGHNT, CDR2 YENEEA. This CDR3 has 15 residues. Trimming shortened V by 5 bases and J by 5 bases, and 15 bases separated the two germline ends. CDR3 coding DNA: TGTGCCAGCAGCCCCGACACTTCCCGAACCGGGGAGCTGTTTTTT. Amino acids: CASSPDTSRTGELFF.

CDR3 DNA sequence: TGCGCCAGCAGCTTGGGGATACCAGAGACAGGCGTCTATGGCTACACCTTC. It specifies CASSLGIPETGVYGYTF. The chain employs TRBV5-1 and TRBJ1-2, with D possibly being TRBD1 (6 bases). The CDR3 is 17 amino acids. V dropped 0 bases and J dropped 4 bases, with 19 bases sitting between them. The germline V gene has CDR1 SGHRS and CDR2 YFSETQ.

The chain employs TRBV7-9 and TRBJ2-7; D is perhaps TRBD1 (6 bases). The CDR3 has 14 residues. Trimming removed 2 bases at V and 7 bases at J, with 15 bases between. Germline values: CDR1 SEHNR, CDR2 FQNEAQ (reference sequence). CDR3 bases: TGTGCCAGCAGCTTACGAGGGGGAGTGGGGGAGCAGTACGTC. It is translated as CASSLRGGVGEQYV.

This chain links TRBV23-1 with TRBJ2-3; either TRBD1 or TRBD2 may fit D (6 bases each). TRBV23-1 is an ORF, with its function uncertain. The CDR3 extends over 14 amino acids. Trimming pared 4 bases from V and 5 bases from J, leaving 13 bases between. The DNA of the CDR3 is TGCGCCAGCAGTCGCCGGGGGCGCCAAGATACGCAGTATTTT. It translates to CASSRRGRQDTQYF.

The chain has TRBV28 and TRBJ1-1, with D perhaps TRBD1 (6 bases). The CDR3 has 15 amino acids. The V gene lost 5 bases and the J gene lost 7 bases, with 20 bases spanning the gap. In germline, CDR1 is MDHEN, CDR2 SYDVKM. The CDR3 region has the DNA TGTGCCAGCAGTCTTCAACAGGGCGGAAGGGGTGAAGCTTTCTTT. It translates to CASSLQQGGRGEAFF.

This clone has only one observation. CDR3 region: CASSLTPGTSANTQYF. The CDR3 DNA reads TGTGCCAGCAGCTTAACGCCCGGGACTAGCGCCAATACGCAGTATTTT. This chain uses TRBV7-3 with TRBJ2-3; TRBD2 matches at 10 bases. J lost 7 bases, V lost 0 bases, and 7 bases had no gene match. The CDR3 length is 16 residues. Germline V gives CDR1 SGHTA, CDR2 FQGTGA. Combining the CDR3 with reference TRBV7-3 and TRBJ2-3 gives the whole variable domain GAGVSQTPSNKVTEKGKYVELRCDPISGHTALYWYRQSLGQGPEFLIYFQGTGAADDSGLPNDRFFAVRPEGSVSTLKIQRTERGDSAVYLCASSLTPGTSANTQYFGPGTRLTVL.

This chain's CDR3 is CASSEWTGDSPLHF. The CDR3, as DNA: TGCGCCAGCAGTGAATGGACAGGAGATTCACCCCTCCACTTT. The chain employs TRBV10-2 and TRBJ1-6, with 7 bases lining up with TRBD1. Unmatched junction bases numbered 4, after V lost 3 bases and J lost 8 bases. The CDR3 is made up of 14 amino acids. Germline V lookup: CDR1 WSHSY, CDR2 SAAADI.

The rearrangement joins TRBV5-4 to TRBJ2-1, with D uncertain. Germline V gene lookup returns CDR1 SGHNT and CDR2 YYREEE (reference sequence). The V and J ends lost 2 bases and 7 bases respectively, with 10 bases between them. CDR3 length equals 13 residues. CDR3 DNA: TGTGCCAGCAGCTTATGGGGTGTTAATGAGCAGTTCTTC. Translation: CASSLWGVNEQFF.

For this clone: The sample carries other DNA sequences with the same CDR3. The chain couples TRBV12-3 or TRBV12-4 to TRBJ1-1; no definite D call. Trimming stripped 3 bases from V and 1 base from J, with 6 bases between. CDR3 length: 13 amino acids. The CDR3 sequence: CASSFSANTEAFF. CDR3 nucleotide sequence: TGTGCCAGCAGTTTTTCAGCGAACACTGAAGCTTTCTTT.

The V call is TRBV12-3 or TRBV12-4, the J call TRBJ2-3; D gene ambiguous. The V and J ends lost 5 bases and 6 bases respectively, with 12 bases between them. This CDR3 spans 13 amino acids. The CDR3 nucleotides read TGTGCCAGCAGTCCCGGGCGAGTGGATACGCAGTATTTT. This sequence encodes CASSPGRVDTQYF.

This clone was observed once. This chain uses TRBV2 with TRBJ1-1, with 9 bases identical to TRBD1. The CDR3 is 16 amino acids. CDR1 SNHLY and CDR2 FYNNEI come from the germline V gene. Losses at the gene ends were 8 bases for V and 2 bases for J; bases not matched to a gene: 12. CDR3 sequence: CASDSRDRDVNTEAFF. Here the CDR3 DNA reads TGTGCCAGCGATAGCCGGGACAGGGATGTTAACACTGAAGCTTTCTTT. The full variable domain, rest sourced from reference TRBV2 and TRBJ1-1, is EPEVTQTPSHQVTQMGQEVILRCVPISNHLYFYWYRQILGQKVEFLVSFYNNEISEKSEIFDDQFSVERPDGSNFTLKIRSTKLEDSAMYFCASDSRDRDVNTEAFFGQGTRLTVV.

Note on this clone: An end of the junction differs from the germline gene, which may be a read error. V gene TRBV10-2 combines with J gene TRBJ1-4; the D is unclear. Germline loops: CDR1 WSHSY, CDR2 SAAADI. This CDR3 region has 14 residues. CDR3 loop: CASRDVATNEKLFF. The CDR3 DNA reads TGCGCCAGCCGTGATGTTGCAACTAATGAAAAACTGTTTTTT.

Only a few counts were recorded for this clone. V usage is TRBV19 and J usage is TRBJ1-4, with D tentatively TRBD1 (5 bases). The V gene's germline CDR1 is LNHDA and CDR2 SQIVND (reference sequence). The CDR3 is made up of 14 amino acids. V was clipped by 5 bases and J by 6 bases, with 13 bases between them. As DNA, the CDR3 is TGTGCCAGTAGTTCCGCAGGGCGGGATGAAAAACTGTTTTTT. Protein product: CASSSAGRDEKLFF.

The chain recombines TRBV7-2 with TRBJ2-2, with D unclear. Deletions cut 4 bases from V and 6 bases from J, with 12 bases between. Germline V gene data show CDR1 as SGHTA and CDR2 as FQGNSA. The CDR3 is made up of 14 amino acids. The CDR3 coding sequence is TGTGCCAGCAGCTCGAAAACTGGGGCCGGGGAGCTGTTTTTT. Residues: CASSSKTGAGELFF. The whole variable domain, filled in from reference TRBV7-2 and TRBJ2-2, reads GAGVSQSPSNKVTEKGKDVELRCDPISGHTALYWYRQSLGQGLEFLIYFQGNSAPDKSGLPSDRFSAERTGGSVSTLTIQRTQQEDSAVYLCASSSKTGAGELFFGEGSRLTVL.

The chain joins TRBV7-3 to TRBJ1-2, with no clear D. This CDR3 is 13 amino acids long. V dropped 1 base and J dropped 4 bases, with 7 bases sitting between them. Germline assignment: CDR1 SGHTA and CDR2 FQGTGA. CDR3 nucleotides: TGTGCCAGCAGCTTAAATTACGGCTATGGCTACACCTTC. Protein sequence: CASSLNYGYGYTF.

The chain uses TRBV3-1 (or the pseudogene TRBV3-2) and TRBJ1-1; D is ambiguous. V lost 3 bases, J lost 1 base, and 9 bases lay in between. Germline V CDR1 and CDR2: LGHDT, YNNKEL (reference sequence). The CDR3 is made up of 14 amino acids. The CDR3 here is CASSHTGSNTEAFF. The CDR3 DNA sequence: TGTGCCAGCAGCCATACGGGGTCGAACACTGAAGCTTTCTTT.

This chain joins TRBV7-2 and TRBJ1-2, with D tentatively TRBD1 (5 bases). The CDR3 totals 14 residues. CDR1 is SGHTA and CDR2 is FQGNSA in the germline V gene. Trimming left V 6 bases short and J 2 bases short, with 13 bases between. The CDR3 nucleotides read TGTGCCAGCAGTCCTCGGGGGGTCAACTATGGCTACACCTTC. Its translation is CASSPRGVNYGYTF. Variable domain in full (rest from reference TRBV7-2 and TRBJ1-2): GAGVSQSPSNKVTEKGKDVELRCDPISGHTALYWYRQSLGQGLEFLIYFQGNSAPDKSGLPSDRFSAERTGGSVSTLTIQRTQQEDSAVYLCASSPRGVNYGYTFGSGTRLTVV.

The chain has TRBV6-5 and TRBJ2-7; tentatively, D is TRBD1 (6 bases). Germline V CDR1 and CDR2: MNHEY, SVGAGI. The CDR3 has 13 amino acids. Trimming cost V 8 bases and J 4 bases, with 15 bases left between them. CDR3 in amino acids: CASGADRRYEQYV. For the CDR3, the DNA is TGTGCCAGCGGGGCAGACAGGCGATACGAGCAGTACGTC.

CDR3 in amino acids: CASSGATGSGNTIYF. DNA for the CDR3: TGTGCCAGCAGTGGAGCCACAGGGTCTGGAAACACCATATATTTT. The chain employs TRBV25-1 and TRBJ1-3; D may be TRBD1 (6 bases). Trimming shortened V by 4 bases and J by 1 base, and 11 bases separated the two germline ends. CDR1 and CDR2 from the germline V gene are MGHDK and SYGVNS. The CDR3 contains 15 residues.

The rearrangement uses TRBV7-9 and TRBJ1-4; possible D gene TRBD1, 5 bases. The length of the CDR3 is 13 residues. Trimming removed 5 bases from V and 14 bases from J, with 18 bases in between. Germline CDR1 is SEHNR and CDR2 is FQNEAQ (reference sequence). As DNA, the CDR3 is TGTGCCAGCAGCCATCGCGGGGGGGACGCGCTGTTTTTT. This translates into CASSHRGGDALFF.

The V and J genes are TRBV6-6 and TRBJ2-2; tentatively, D is TRBD1 or TRBD2 (5 bases each). The CDR3 spans 14 residues. Germline values: CDR1 MNHNY, CDR2 SVGAGI (reference sequence). Trimming left V 7 bases short and J 3 bases short, with 12 bases between. Written as DNA, the CDR3 is TGTGCCAGCAACCGGCAGGGAGACACCGGGGAGCTGTTTTTT. Translated: CASNRQGDTGELFF.

V is TRBV19 and J is TRBJ1-1; D remains ambiguous. This CDR3 spans 16 amino acids. V gave up 0 bases and J gave up 0 bases, with 11 bases separating them. Germline V lookup: CDR1 LNHDA, CDR2 SQIVND (reference sequence). The CDR3 DNA follows: TGTGCCAGTAGTATAGAGAGCTTGGGGATGAACACTGAAGCTTTCTTT. Translated, it gives CASSIESLGMNTEAFF.

This CDR3 reads CASSLQPQDNTEAFF. Here the CDR3 DNA reads TGCGCCAGCAGCCTACAACCCCAGGATAACACTGAAGCTTTCTTT. V gene TRBV5-1 combines with J gene TRBJ1-1, with no clear D. Germline V gives CDR1 SGHRS, CDR2 YFSETQ. This CDR3 has 15 amino acids. V lost 4 bases and J 2 bases, leaving 15 bases between the germline ends.

This clone appeared a single time. CDR3 amino acids: CASRKSGGASDTQYF. CDR3 coding DNA: TGCGCCAGCAGAAAGAGCGGGGGGGCGTCAGATACGCAGTATTTT. The rearrangement uses TRBV5-1 and TRBJ2-3; 10 nucleotides match TRBD2. The CDR3 runs 15 residues. J gave up 4 bases and V 5 bases, and 7 bases lay outside the gene matches. Germline V lookup: CDR1 SGHRS, CDR2 YFSETQ. The entire variable domain, with the rest obtained from reference TRBV5-1 and TRBJ2-3, is as follows: KAGVTQTPRYLIKTRGQQVTLSCSPISGHRSVSWYQQTPGQGLQFLFEYFSETQRNKGNFPGRFSGRQFSNSRSEMNVSTLELGDSALYLCASRKSGGASDTQYFGPGTRLTVL.